This T cell receptor (beta chain) stems from a study of T cells in Graves' hyperthyroidism and ophthalmopathy. Across the study: Peripheral blood was taken when the disease was first diagnosed, before any treatment began.

In its sample, this clonotype was seen a few times. The junction shows a germline mismatch at one end, possibly a read error. Cells are PBMCs isolated from roughly 9.2 ml of fresh blood. It was RNA transcripts that yielded the amplified TCR beta CDR3 regions. TCR CDR3 underwent first-round RT-PCR with the HTBI primer set. TCRdb independently ran MiXCR on the multiplex PCR reads; one entry per CDR3 protein. The repertoire includes some 550,000 distinct CDR3 sequences, less than 25% of them detected once, and around a quarter sits in the top ten. The CDR3 contains 13 residues. Germline CDR1 and CDR2: MDHEN and SYDVKM.

The material sequenced was blood. This TCR came from a man younger than 30 with Graves' hyperthyroidism. V and J are TRBV28 and TRBJ2-7, with 9 positions matching TRBD2. The CDR3 sequence: CASSLAGTYEQCF. The CDR3 DNA follows: TGTGCCAGCAGCCTAGCGGGAACTTACGAGCAGTGCTTC. Together with reference TRBV28 and TRBJ2-7, the CDR3 gives the full variable domain: DVKVTQSSRYLVKRTGEKVFLECVQDMDHENMFWYRQDPGLGLRLIYFSYDVKMKEKGDIPEGYSVSREKKERFSLILESASTNQTSMYLCASSLAGTYEQCFGPGTRLTVT.